The rows below give T cell receptor beta chains drawn from one sample of a study of blood T cell repertoires in COVID-19. Using immunoSEQ multiplex PCR, the repertoire was profiled, and TCRdb retains in-frame clones only, with some absent. The sample gives about 200,000 clones, around 82% of which show up once; about 12% is in the top ten. Source material: PBMCs or T cells enriched from blood (not recorded which). These receptors originate from a man in his forties or fifties who had recovered from COVID-19. CDR3s include the opening cysteine and the closing phenylalanine or tryptophan. Fields, in order: V gene, J gene, clone size, D gene, CDR3 DNA, CDR3 protein. A D gene is named only where the DNA matches it firmly. Clone size appears in some rows only: once, few, many, or a class for an expanded clone.

TRBV19,TRBJ2-2,-,-,TGTGCCAGTAGTTACCAGGGGCAGATCACCGGGGAGCTGTTTTTT,CASSYQGQITGELFF
TRBV5-1,TRBJ1-1,-,-,TGCGCCAGCAGCTTGGGACAGGCGAACACTGAAGCTTTCTTT,CASSLGQANTEAFF
TRBV19,TRBJ1-4,-,-,TGTGCCAGTAGTATGGGCCAAGGGGCCGAAAAACTGTTTTTT,CASSMGQGAEKLFF
TRBV5-5,TRBJ2-2,few,-,TGTGCCAGCAGCTTGACGGGTGCGAACACCGGGGAGCTGTTTTTT,CASSLTGANTGELFF
TRBV6-1,TRBJ1-1,-,-,TGTGCCAGCAGTGAGGCGGGCACTGAAGCTTTCTTT,CASSEAGTEAFF
TRBV4-3,TRBJ1-4,-,-,TGCGCCAGCAGCCAAGGCGGGCACGTGGGCGAAAAACTGTTTTTT,CASSQGGHVGEKLFF
TRBV9,TRBJ2-3,-,TRBD2,TGTGCCAGCAGCGGCAAACTAGCGGGAGGGGTCACAGATACGCAGTATTTT,CASSGKLAGGVTDTQYF
TRBV28,TRBJ2-7,-,-,TGTGCCAGCAGTTTATGGTCTTCTCTCCCCTACGAGCAGTACTTC,CASSLWSSLPYEQYF
TRBV7-7,TRBJ2-1,few,TRBD2,TGTGCCAGCAGCCCTGGGACTAGACCCTACAATGAGCAGTTCTTC,CASSPGTRPYNEQFF
TRBV2,TRBJ2-5,-,TRBD2,TGTGCCAGCCTCAGCCTAGCGGGGACCCAGTACTTC,CASLSLAGTQYF
TRBV20-1,TRBJ2-3,-,TRBD2,TGCAGTGCTAGTATCGCCCCGGGACTAGCTTTTCGCACAGATACGCAGTATTTT,CSASIAPGLAFRTDTQYF
TRBV4-1,TRBJ2-1,-,TRBD2,TGCGCCAGCAGCCAAGAATGGCCTAGCGGGAATCTATGGGAGTTCTTC,CASSQEWPSGNLWEFF
TRBV19,TRBJ1-5,-,TRBD1,TGTGCCAGTAGTCCTCCTGAACAGGGGGCAAGCAATCAGCCCCAGCATTTT,CASSPPEQGASNQPQHF
TRBV29-1,TRBJ1-1,-,-,TGCAGCGCCGAGAGGAACACTGAAGCTTTCTTT,CSAERNTEAFF
TRBV19,TRBJ1-1,once,-,TGTGCCAGTAGTGACCGCGGGGGGGTGGCTGCTGTTAAGAACACTGAAGCTTTCTTT,CASSDRGGVAAVKNTEAFF
TRBV19,TRBJ2-5,-,-,TGTGCCAGTAGTATATCAGGATTCGAGACCCAGTACTTC,CASSISGFETQYF
TRBV13,TRBJ2-1,-,-,TGTGCCAGCAGCTTACTCGACTATTCCTACAATGAGCAGTTCTTC,CASSLLDYSYNEQFF
TRBV5-1,TRBJ2-3,-,-,TGCGCCAGCAGAGAAGAGGATACGCAGTATTTT,CASREEDTQYF
TRBV19,TRBJ2-3,-,TRBD2,TGTGCCAGTAACCCTCGGGAAGCGGGAGGGGCTTTTGGAGATACGCAGTATTTT,CASNPREAGGAFGDTQYF
TRBV4-3,TRBJ2-7,-,TRBD2,TGCGCCAGCAGCCAGGTTCCCTCCGGGACTAGCGGGAACTACGAGCAGTACTTC,CASSQVPSGTSGNYEQYF
TRBV5-4,TRBJ2-3,-,-,TGTGCCAGCAGCTCCCGAGGTAGCACAGATACGCAGTATTTT,CASSSRGSTDTQYF
TRBV3-1/TRBV3-2,TRBJ2-1,-,-,TGTGCCAGCAGCCAAGTGGGGGGGCTAGCGGTTTACAATGAGCAGTTCTTC,CASSQVGGLAVYNEQFF
TRBV6-5,TRBJ2-2,-,-,TGTGCCAGCAGTTATCAACAGTACGATGTCGGGGAGCTGTTTTTT,CASSYQQYDVGELFF